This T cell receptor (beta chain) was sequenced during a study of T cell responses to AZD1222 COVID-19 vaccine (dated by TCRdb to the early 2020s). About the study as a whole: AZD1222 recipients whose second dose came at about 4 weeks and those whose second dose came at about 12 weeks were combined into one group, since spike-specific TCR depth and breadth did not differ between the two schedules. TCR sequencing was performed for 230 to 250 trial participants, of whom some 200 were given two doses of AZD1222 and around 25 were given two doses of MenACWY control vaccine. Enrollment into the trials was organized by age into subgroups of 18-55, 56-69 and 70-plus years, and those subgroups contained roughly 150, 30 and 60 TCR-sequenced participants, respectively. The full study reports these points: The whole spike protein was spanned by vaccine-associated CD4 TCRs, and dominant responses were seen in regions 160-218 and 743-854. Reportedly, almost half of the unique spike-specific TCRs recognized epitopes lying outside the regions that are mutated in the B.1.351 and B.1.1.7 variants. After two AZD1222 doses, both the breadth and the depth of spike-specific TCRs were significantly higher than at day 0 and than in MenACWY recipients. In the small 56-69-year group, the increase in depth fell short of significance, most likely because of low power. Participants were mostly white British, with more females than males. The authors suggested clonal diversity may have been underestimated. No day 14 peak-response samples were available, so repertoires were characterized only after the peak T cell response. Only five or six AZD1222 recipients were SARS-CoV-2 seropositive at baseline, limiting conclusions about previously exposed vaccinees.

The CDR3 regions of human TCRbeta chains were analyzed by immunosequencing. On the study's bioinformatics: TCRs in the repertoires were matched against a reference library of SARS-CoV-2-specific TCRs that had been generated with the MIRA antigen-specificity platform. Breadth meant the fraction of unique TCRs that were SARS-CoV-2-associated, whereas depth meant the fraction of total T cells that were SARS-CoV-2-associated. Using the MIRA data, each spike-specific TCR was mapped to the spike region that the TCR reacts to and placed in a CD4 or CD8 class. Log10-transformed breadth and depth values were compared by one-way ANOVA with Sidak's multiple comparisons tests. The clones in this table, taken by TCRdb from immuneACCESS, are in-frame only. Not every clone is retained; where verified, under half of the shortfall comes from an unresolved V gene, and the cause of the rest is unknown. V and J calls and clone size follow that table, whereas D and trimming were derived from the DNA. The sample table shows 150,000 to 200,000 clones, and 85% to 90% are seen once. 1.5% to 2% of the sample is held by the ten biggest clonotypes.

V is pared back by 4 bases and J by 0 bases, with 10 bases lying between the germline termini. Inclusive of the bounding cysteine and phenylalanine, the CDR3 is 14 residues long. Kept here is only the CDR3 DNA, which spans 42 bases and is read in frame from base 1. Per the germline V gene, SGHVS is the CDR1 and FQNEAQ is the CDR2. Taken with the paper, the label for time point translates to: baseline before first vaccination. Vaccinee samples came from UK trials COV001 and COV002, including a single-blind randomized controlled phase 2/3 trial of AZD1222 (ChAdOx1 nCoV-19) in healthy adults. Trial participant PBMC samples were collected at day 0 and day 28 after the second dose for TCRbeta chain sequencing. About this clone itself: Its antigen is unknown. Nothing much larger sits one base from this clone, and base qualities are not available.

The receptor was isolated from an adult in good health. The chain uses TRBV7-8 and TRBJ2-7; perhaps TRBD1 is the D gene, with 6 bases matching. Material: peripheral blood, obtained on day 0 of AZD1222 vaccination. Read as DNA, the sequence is TGTGCCAGCAGCTCCTGGACAGACTCCTACGAGCAGTACTTC. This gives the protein CASSSWTDSYEQYF.